This T cell receptor (beta chain) was recorded in a study of blood T cell repertoires in COVID-19. Study overall: Whether acute or convalescent, the COVID-19 samples came from the United States, Italy and Spain. PBMCs, B-cell-depleted T cells, or T cells provided the cDNA or gDNA that made up the material.

This table comes from immunoSEQ multiplex PCR, and its TCRdb copy is limited to in-frame clones, with some not included. The sample contains approximately 150,000 clones, approximately 90% of which appear only once. This TCR came from a man aged 50-60 years who had recovered from COVID-19. The source material was peripheral blood.

The CDR3 DNA follows: TGTGCCACCAGCAGAGACGGGACAGGTGGTATGGGCTACACCTTC. This gives the protein CATSRDGTGGMGYTF. The rearrangement links TRBV15 to TRBJ1-2, with TRBD1 matching 8 bases. Germline loops: CDR1 LNHNV, CDR2 YYDKDF (reference sequence). After removal of 0 bases from V and 8 bases from J, the junction contained 8 bases not matched to a gene. The CDR3 is made up of 15 amino acids.